These T cell receptor beta chains were read from a single sample in a study of CD8+CD57+ T cells in acquired aplastic anemia. In TCRdb, the reads were re-called with MiXCR into one record per CDR3 protein. The sample holds 150,000 to 200,000 distinct CDR3 sequences, 50% to 75% seen once. Sequenced: sorted CD4+, CD8+, or CD8+CD57+ T cells (not recorded which) from PBMCs. These TCRs come from a human donor with severe aplastic anemia or a healthy control (not recorded which). CDR3s include the opening cysteine and the closing phenylalanine or tryptophan.

V gene: TRBV2
CDR3 protein: CASSGLESNQPQHF

V gene: TRBV9
CDR3 protein: CASSSAGGFYEHF

V gene: TRBV28
CDR3 protein: CASSSPTSTSYEQYF

V gene: TRBV14
CDR3 protein: CASSQGTEQYF

V gene: TRBV19
CDR3 protein: CASSGTGSINTGELFF

V gene: TRBV20-1
CDR3 protein: CSARSTSSYNSPLHF

V gene: TRBV29-1
CDR3 protein: CSVDRGRGHYGYTF

V gene: TRBV6-1
CDR3 protein: CASSGTGIYYEQYF

V gene: TRBV7-6
CDR3 protein: CASSPLLNTEAFF

V gene: TRBV9
CDR3 protein: CASSASGSGEQFF

V gene: TRBV5-1
CDR3 protein: CASSLRTGGNEQFF

V gene: TRBV29-1
CDR3 protein: CSLIGTDEAFF

V gene: TRBV10-2
CDR3 protein: CASTRTGNEQFF

V gene: TRBV19
CDR3 protein: CATQTGFETEAFF

V gene: TRBV29-1
CDR3 protein: CSVVWQGPSSYNEQFF

V gene: TRBV7-9
CDR3 protein: CASSPSGSGGTRTQYF

V gene: TRBV7-9
CDR3 protein: CASSSETGDSGNTIYF

V gene: TRBV15
CDR3 protein: CATSTGPSQETQYF

V gene: TRBV7-2
CDR3 protein: CASSQDGGGYEQYFGPGTEAFF

V gene: TRBV20-1
CDR3 protein: CSAAMTGRGDNEQFF

V gene: TRBV7-2
CDR3 protein: CASSFGLAGLSDTQYF

V gene: TRBV2
CDR3 protein: CASNGGFSYEQYF

V gene: TRBV30
CDR3 protein: CAWSAGQGLYEQYF

V gene: TRBV3-1
CDR3 protein: CASSSQGEGQPQHF

V gene: TRBV7-9
CDR3 protein: CASSLPHRDQETQYF

V gene: TRBV28
CDR3 protein: CASSLVQGSGANVLTF

V gene: TRBV29-1
CDR3 protein: CSVESPRIGAFF

V gene: TRBV7-9
CDR3 protein: CASSLTGAPNTEAFF

V gene: TRBV2
CDR3 protein: CATARVGETQYF